This TCR beta chain was identified during a study of blood T cell repertoires in COVID-19. Study context: Whether acute or convalescent, the COVID-19 samples came from the United States, Italy and Spain.

Germline V gene data show CDR1 as SGHAT and CDR2 as FQNNGV. V was pared by 1 base and J by 1 base, with 7 bases between. This CDR3 spans 14 amino acids. Per the original methods: From reference gene primer amplification, estimates of nucleated cell counts were derived. Some clones are missing from TCRdb's copy, which holds only in-frame ones; the method was immunoSEQ multiplex PCR. V, J and clone size were drawn from that table, and D and trimming were deduced from the DNA. Of 250,000 to 300,000 clones listed, around 89% are singletons. V is TRBV11-2 and J is TRBJ1-1, with D unresolved. Input material: peripheral blood. This sequence originates from a woman between 40 and 55 years old who had recovered from COVID-19. The CDR3 sequence: CASSLGPGNTEAFF. As DNA, the CDR3 is TGTGCCAGCAGCTTAGGGCCGGGGAACACTGAAGCTTTCTTT.